The clone carrying this T cell receptor beta chain came up a few times. The source of the sample is a study of shared clonotypes between healthy human individuals. This CDR3 spans 15 amino acids. Sequencing was performed with immunoSEQ multiplex PCR; in TCRdb, only in-frame clones are kept and a portion is missing. The sample carries hundreds of thousands of clones, roughly 80% recorded once. The unsorted samples took around 81 million PBMCs to get genomic DNA. This chain uses TRBV21-1 with TRBJ2-1; TRBD2 was called by the table and not checked on the DNA. TRBV21-1 is tagged as a pseudogene. The sequenced material came from PBMCs. This TCR derives from a woman in her thirties or forties in good health. Some clones in this sample may be carry-over from other donors' samples. CDR3 residues: CASSFRLALMNEQFF. DNA of the CDR3: TGTGCCAGCAGCTTCCGACTAGCCCTAATGAATGAGCAGTTCTTC.